The entry below gives a single TCR beta chain sequence along with its context. This sample is part of a study of blood T cell repertoires in COVID-19. V lost 4 bases, J lost 7 bases, and 13 bases stayed unmatched. Per the germline V gene, CDR1 is SGHRS and CDR2 is YFSETQ. The CDR3 consists of 15 residues. As processed by the authors: It was from reference gene primer amplification that nucleated cell counts were estimated. The data were produced by immunoSEQ multiplex PCR, yet TCRdb's version contains in-frame clones alone and is incomplete. V, J and clone size derive from that table, while D and trimming were established from the DNA sequence. Of about 69,000 clones listed, nearly 90% are singletons.

J is TRBJ2-7 and V is TRBV5-1, with TRBD1 matching over 8 bases. Sequenced sample: peripheral blood. The sequence was collected from a man aged 50-59 years with acute or convalescent COVID-19. The CDR3 bases are TGCGCCAGCAGCCTGGGACAGGCTATTCGAGGTGAGCAGTACTTC. Translated: CASSLGQAIRGEQYF.